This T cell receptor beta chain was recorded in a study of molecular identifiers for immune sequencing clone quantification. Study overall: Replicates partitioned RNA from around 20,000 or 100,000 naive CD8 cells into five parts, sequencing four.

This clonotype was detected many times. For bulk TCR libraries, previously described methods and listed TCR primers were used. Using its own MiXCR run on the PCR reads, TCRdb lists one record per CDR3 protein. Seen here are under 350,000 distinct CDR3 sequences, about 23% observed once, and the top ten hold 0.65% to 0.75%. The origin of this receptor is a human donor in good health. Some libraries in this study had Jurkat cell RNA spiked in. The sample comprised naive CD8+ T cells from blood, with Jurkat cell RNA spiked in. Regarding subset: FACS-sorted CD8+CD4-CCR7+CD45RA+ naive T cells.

CDR3 residues: CASSPGDTEAFF. In DNA, the CDR3 is TGTGCCAGCAGCCCAGGGGATACTGAAGCTTTCTTT. J is TRBJ1-1 and V is TRBV13; possibly TRBD1 for D (6 bases). V shed 5 bases and J shed 5 bases, with 9 bases lying between them. CDR1 is PRHDT and CDR2 is FYEKMQ in the germline V gene (reference sequence). CDR3 size: 12 residues. Filled out from reference TRBV13 and TRBJ1-1, the complete variable domain reads AAGVIQSPRHLIKEKRETATLKCYPIPRHDTVYWYQQGPGQDPQFLISFYEKMQSDKGSIPDRFSAQQFSDYHSELNMSSLELGDSALYFCASSPGDTEAFFGQGTRLTVV.